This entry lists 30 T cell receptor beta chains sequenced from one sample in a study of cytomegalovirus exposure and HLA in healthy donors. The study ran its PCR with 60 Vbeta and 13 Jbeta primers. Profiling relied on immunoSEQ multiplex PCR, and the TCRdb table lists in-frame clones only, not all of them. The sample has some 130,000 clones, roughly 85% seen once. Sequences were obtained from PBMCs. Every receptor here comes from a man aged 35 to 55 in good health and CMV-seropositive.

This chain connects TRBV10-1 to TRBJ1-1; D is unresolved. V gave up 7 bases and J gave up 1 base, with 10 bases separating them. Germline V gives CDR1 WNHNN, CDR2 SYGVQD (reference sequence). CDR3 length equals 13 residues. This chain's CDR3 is CASKATTNTEAFF. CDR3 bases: TGCGCCAGCAAGGCGACAACGAACACTGAAGCTTTCTTT.

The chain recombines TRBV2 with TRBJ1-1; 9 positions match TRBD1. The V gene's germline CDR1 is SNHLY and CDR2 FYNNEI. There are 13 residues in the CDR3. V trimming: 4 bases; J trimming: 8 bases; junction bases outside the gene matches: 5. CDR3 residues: CASSGSGTGEAFF. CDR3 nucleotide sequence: TGTGCCAGCAGTGGATCCGGGACAGGGGAAGCTTTCTTT.

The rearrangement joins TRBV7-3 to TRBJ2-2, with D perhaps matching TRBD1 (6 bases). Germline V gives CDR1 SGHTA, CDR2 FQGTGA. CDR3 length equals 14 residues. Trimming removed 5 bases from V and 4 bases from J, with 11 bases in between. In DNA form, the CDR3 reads TGTGCCAGCAGCCAAAACAGGGCCACCGGGGAGCTGTTTTTT. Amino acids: CASSQNRATGELFF.

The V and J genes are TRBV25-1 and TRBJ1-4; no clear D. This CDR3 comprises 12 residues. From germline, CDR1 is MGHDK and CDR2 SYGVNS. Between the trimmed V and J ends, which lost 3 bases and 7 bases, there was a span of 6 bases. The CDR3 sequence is CASSDGVEKLFF. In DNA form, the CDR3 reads TGTGCCAGCAGTGACGGGGTTGAAAAACTGTTTTTT.

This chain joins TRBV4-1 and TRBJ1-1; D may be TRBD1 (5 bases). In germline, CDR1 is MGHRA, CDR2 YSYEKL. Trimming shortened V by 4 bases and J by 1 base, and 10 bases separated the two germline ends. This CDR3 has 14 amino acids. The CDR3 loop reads CASSLSGGNTEAFF. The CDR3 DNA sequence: TGCGCCAGCAGCCTGTCGGGGGGGAACACTGAAGCTTTCTTT.

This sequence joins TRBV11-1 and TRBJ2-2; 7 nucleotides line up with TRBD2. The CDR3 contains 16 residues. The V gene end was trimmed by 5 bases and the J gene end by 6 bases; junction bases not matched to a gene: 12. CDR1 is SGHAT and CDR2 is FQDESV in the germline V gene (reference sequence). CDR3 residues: CASSPVTGGGPGELFF. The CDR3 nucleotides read TGTGCCAGCAGCCCAGTTACGGGAGGAGGGCCCGGGGAGCTGTTTTTT.

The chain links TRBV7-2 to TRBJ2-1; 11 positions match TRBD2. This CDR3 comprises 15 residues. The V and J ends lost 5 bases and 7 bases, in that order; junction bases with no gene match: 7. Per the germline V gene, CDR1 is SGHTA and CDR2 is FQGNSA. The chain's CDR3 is CASSRGASGGNEQFF. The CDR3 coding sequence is TGTGCCAGCAGCCGGGGGGCTAGCGGGGGGAATGAGCAGTTCTTC.

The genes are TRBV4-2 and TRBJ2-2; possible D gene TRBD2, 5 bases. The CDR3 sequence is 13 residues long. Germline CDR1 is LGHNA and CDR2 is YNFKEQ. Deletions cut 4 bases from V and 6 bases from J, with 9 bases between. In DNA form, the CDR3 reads TGTGCCAGCAGCCTGACTACTCCCGGGGAGCTGTTTTTT. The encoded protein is CASSLTTPGELFF.

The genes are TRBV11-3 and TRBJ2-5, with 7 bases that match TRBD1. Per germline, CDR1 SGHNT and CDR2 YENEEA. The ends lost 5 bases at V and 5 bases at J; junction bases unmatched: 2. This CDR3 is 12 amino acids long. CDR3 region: CASSQDRETQYF. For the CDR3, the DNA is TGTGCCAGCAGCCAGGACAGGGAGACCCAGTACTTC.

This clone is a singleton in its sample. CDR3 region: CASSSGLSYEQYF. The CDR3 DNA sequence: TGTGCCAGCAGTTCGGGACTCTCCTACGAGCAGTACTTC. V usage is TRBV9 and J usage is TRBJ2-7; TRBD2 might be the D (6 bases). V lost 5 bases to trimming and J lost 0 bases, with 9 bases between them. The germline V gene has CDR1 SGDLS and CDR2 YYNGEE. The CDR3 runs to 13 residues.

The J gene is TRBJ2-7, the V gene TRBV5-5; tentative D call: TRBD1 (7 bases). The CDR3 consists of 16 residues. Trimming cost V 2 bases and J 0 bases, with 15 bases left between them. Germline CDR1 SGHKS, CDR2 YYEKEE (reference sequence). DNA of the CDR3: TGTGCCAGCAGCTTAGGGGGCAGGGGGGTCTCCTACGAGCAGTACTTC. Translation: CASSLGGRGVSYEQYF.

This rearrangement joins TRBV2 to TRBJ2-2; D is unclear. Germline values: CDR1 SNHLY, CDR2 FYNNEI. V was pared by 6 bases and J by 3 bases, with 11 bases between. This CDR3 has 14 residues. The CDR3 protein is CASRTNYDTGELFF. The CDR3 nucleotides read TGTGCCAGCAGAACGAACTACGACACCGGGGAGCTGTTTTTT.

The CDR3 is CASSGWDGTGTDTQYF. The CDR3 nucleotides are TGTGCCAGCAGTGGATGGGACGGGACAGGCACAGATACGCAGTATTTT. The chain uses TRBV2 and TRBJ2-3, with TRBD1 matching 7 bases. This CDR3 has 16 residues. CDR1 SNHLY and CDR2 FYNNEI come from the germline V gene. Trimming took 4 bases from V and 1 from J; bases not matched to a gene: 8.

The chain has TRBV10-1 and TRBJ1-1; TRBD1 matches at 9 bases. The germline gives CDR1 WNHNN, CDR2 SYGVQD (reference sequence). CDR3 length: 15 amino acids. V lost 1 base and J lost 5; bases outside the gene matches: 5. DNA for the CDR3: TGCGCCAGCAGTGAGTTCGACAGGGGGAGAACTGAAGCTTTCTTT. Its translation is CASSEFDRGRTEAFF.

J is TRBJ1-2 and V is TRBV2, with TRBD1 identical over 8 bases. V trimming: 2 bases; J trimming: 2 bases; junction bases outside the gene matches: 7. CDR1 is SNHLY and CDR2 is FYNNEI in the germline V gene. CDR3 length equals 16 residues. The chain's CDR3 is CASSETSAGGNYGYTF. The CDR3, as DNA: TGTGCCAGCAGTGAAACTTCGGCAGGGGGCAACTATGGCTACACCTTC.

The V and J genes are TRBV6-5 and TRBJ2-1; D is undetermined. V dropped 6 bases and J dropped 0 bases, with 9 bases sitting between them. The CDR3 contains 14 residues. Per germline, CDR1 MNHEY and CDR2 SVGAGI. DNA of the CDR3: TGTGCCAGCAGCCCCGGGTACTCCTACAATGAGCAGTTCTTC. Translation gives CASSPGYSYNEQFF.

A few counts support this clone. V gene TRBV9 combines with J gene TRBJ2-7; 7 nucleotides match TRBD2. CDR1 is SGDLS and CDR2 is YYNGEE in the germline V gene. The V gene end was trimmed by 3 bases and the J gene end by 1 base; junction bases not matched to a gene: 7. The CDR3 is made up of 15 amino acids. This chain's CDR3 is CASSGSGTNSYEQYF. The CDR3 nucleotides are TGTGCCAGCAGCGGATCCGGGACTAATTCCTACGAGCAGTACTTC.

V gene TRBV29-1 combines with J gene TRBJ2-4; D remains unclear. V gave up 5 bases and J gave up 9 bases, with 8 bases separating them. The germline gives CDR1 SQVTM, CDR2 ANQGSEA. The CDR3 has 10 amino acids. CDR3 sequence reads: CSVTSGIQYF. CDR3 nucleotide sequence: TGCAGCGTTACCTCGGGCATTCAGTACTTC. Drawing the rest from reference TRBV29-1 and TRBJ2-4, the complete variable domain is SAVISQKPSRDICQRGTSLTIQCQVDSQVTMMFWYRQQPGQSLTLIATANQGSEATYESGFVIDKFPISRPNLTFSTLTVSNMSPEDSSIYLCSVTSGIQYFGAGTRLSVL.

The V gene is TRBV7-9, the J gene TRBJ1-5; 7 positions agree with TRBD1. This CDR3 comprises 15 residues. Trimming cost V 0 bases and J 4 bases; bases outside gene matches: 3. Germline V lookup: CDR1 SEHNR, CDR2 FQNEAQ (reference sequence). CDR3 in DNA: TGTGCCAGCAGCTTAGCAGGGGGCGAAAATCAGCCCCAGCATTTT. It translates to CASSLAGGENQPQHF.

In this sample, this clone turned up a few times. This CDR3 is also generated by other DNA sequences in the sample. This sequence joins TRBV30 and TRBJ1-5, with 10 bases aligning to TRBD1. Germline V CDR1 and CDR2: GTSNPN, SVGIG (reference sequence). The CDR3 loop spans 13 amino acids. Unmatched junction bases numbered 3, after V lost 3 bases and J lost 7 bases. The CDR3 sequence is CAWSGTGEQPQHF. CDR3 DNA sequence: TGTGCCTGGAGCGGGACAGGGGAACAGCCCCAGCATTTT.

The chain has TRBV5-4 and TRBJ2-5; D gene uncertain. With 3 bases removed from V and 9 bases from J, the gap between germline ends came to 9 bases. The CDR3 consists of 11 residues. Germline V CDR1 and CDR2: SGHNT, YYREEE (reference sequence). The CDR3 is CASSSGPAQYF. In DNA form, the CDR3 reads TGTGCCAGCAGCTCAGGCCCGGCCCAGTACTTC.

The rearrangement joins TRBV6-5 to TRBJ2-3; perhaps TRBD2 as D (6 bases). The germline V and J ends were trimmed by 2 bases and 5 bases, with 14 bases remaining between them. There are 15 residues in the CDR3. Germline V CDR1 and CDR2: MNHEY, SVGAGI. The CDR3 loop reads CASSYAREMGDTQYF. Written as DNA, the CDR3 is TGTGCCAGCAGTTACGCCCGGGAGATGGGAGATACGCAGTATTTT.

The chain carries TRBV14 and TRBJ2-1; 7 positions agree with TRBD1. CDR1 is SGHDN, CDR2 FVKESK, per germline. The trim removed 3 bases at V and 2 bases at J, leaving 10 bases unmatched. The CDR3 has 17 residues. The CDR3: CASSQLQGSGAYNEQFF. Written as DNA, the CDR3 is TGTGCCAGCAGCCAGCTACAGGGGTCTGGCGCCTACAATGAGCAGTTCTTC.

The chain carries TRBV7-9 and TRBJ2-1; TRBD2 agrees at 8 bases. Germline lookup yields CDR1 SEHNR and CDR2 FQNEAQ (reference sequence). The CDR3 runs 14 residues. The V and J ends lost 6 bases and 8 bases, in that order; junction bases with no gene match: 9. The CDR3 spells CASSHERGSDEQFF. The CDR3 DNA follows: TGTGCCAGCAGTCACGAGCGGGGGAGCGATGAGCAGTTCTTC.

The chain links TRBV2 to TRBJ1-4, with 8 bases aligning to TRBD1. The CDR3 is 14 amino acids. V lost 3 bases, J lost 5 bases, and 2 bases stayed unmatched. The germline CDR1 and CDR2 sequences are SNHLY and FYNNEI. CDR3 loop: CASSDNRGNEKLFF. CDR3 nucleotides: TGTGCCAGCAGTGATAACAGGGGGAATGAAAAACTGTTTTTT.

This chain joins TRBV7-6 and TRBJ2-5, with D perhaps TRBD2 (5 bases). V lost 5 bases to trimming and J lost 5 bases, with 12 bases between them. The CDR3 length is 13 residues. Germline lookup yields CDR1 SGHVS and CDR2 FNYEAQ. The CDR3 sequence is CASSPAGRETQYF. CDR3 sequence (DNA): TGTGCCAGCAGCCCGGCGGGTCGGGAGACCCAGTACTTC.

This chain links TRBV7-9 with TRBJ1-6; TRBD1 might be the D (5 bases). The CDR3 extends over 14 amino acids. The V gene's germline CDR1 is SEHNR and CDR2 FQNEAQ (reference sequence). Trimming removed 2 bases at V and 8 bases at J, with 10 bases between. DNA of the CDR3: TGTGCCAGCAGCTTACAGGGTGCCCATTCACCCCTCCACTTT. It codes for CASSLQGAHSPLHF.

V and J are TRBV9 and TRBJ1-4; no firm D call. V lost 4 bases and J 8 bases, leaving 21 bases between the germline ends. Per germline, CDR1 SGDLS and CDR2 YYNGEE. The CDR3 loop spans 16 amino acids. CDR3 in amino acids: CASSLMLASPGEKLFF. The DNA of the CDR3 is TGTGCCAGCAGCCTCATGCTAGCCAGTCCGGGCGAAAAACTGTTTTTT.

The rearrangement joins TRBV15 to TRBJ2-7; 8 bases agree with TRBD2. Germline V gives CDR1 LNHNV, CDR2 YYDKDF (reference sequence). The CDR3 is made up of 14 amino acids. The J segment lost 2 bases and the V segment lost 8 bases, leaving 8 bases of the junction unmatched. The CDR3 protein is CATGGERGTYEQYF. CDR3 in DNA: TGTGCCACCGGGGGCGAGCGGGGGACCTACGAGCAGTACTTC.

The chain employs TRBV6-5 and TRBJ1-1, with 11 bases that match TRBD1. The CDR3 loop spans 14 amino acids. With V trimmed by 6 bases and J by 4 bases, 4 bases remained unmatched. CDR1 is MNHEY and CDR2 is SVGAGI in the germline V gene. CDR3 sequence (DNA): TGTGCCAGCAGAGGGACAGGGGGTGTCACTGAAGCTTTCTTT. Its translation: CASRGTGGVTEAFF.